This entry is about one TCR beta chain. This CDR3 is 11 amino acids long. V lost 2 bases and J lost 7, with 8 bases in between. Germline V gives CDR1 DFQATT, CDR2 SNEGSKA (reference sequence). In assigning cohorts, the study relied on participant-reported clinical history. Original methodology: The authors estimated nucleated cell counts from reference gene primer amplification. Sequenced by immunoSEQ multiplex PCR; TCRdb stores in-frame clones only, minus some. Clonal size and the V and J genes are those of that table, whereas D and trimming came from the DNA. The sample records roughly 250,000 clones, approximately 85% being singletons. The source of the sample is a study of blood T cell repertoires in COVID-19. Study background: From the United States, Italy and Spain came samples of acute and convalescent COVID-19. T cells, B-cell-depleted T cells, or PBMCs supplied cDNA or gDNA.

Input material: PBMCs or T cells enriched from blood (not recorded which). This receptor was obtained from a woman aged 30 to 39 who had recovered from COVID-19. The chain combines TRBV20-1 with TRBJ1-2, with unresolved D. This chain's CDR3 is CSARRRLGYTF. The CDR3 DNA reads as TGCAGTGCTAGACGGAGACTTGGCTACACCTTC.